This record covers a single T cell receptor (beta chain). Compared with germline, one end of the junction differs, possibly owing to a read error. The table came from immunoSEQ multiplex PCR; TCRdb's copy has only in-frame clones and leaves some out. This sample has around 60,000 clones, with approximately 87% found just once. The data stem from a study of glioma-infiltrating T cells after dendritic cell vaccination. Time point denoted: after dendritic cell vaccination, including at tumor progression/relapse. Before vaccination, two weeks after the third vaccination, and at progression, PBMC were collected. The sequences come from blood, collected after dendritic cell vaccination. This TCR came from a human donor with glioblastoma.

CDR3 sequence (DNA): TGTGCCAGCAGCCCACTAGCGTCGAACACCGGGGGGCTGTTTTTT. This sequence encodes CASSPLASNTGGLFF. This chain connects TRBV7-6 to TRBJ2-2; TRBD2 matches at 7 bases. CDR3 length: 15 amino acids. The V gene's germline CDR1 is SGHVS and CDR2 FNYEAQ.